Here is one TCR beta chain with its context. Antigen: not known. The sample originates from a study of cytomegalovirus exposure and HLA in healthy donors. Notes on the study in general: Confirmation was obtained in vitro that three CMV-associated chains are specific for CMV antigens. Both high specificity and high sensitivity reportedly marked the classifier's diagnosis of cytomegalovirus status. While the bulk of TCR sequences proved rare, some public TCRs turned up in many donors.

Trimming stripped 1 base from V and 9 bases from J, with 13 bases between. The germline gives CDR1 MDHEN, CDR2 SYDVKM. This CDR3 is built from 14 residues. PCR primers comprised 60 Vbeta and 13 Jbeta primers. Clones were read by immunoSEQ multiplex PCR, and TCRdb kept only the in-frame ones, dropping some. The sample lists roughly 100,000 clones; 65% to 85% were seen once. The specimen was PBMCs. The V and J genes are TRBV28 and TRBJ1-5; perhaps TRBD1 as D (6 bases). The clonotype comes from a male donor in good health and CMV-seropositive. This chain's CDR3 is CASSLSAGVLPQHF. The CDR3 region has the DNA TGTGCCAGCAGTTTATCCGCAGGGGTGTTGCCCCAGCATTTT.